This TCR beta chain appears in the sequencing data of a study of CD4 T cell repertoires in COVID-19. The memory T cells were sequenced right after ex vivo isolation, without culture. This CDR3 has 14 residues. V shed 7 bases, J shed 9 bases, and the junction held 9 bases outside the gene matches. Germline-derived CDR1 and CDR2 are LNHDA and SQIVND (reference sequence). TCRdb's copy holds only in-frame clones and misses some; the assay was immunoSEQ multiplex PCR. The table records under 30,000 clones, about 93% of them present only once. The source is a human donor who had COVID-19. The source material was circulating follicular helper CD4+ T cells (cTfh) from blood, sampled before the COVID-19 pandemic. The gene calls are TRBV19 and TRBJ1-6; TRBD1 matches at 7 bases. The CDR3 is CASTDRVSRSPLHF. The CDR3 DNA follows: TGTGCCAGTACTGACAGGGTCAGCCGTTCACCCCTCCACTTT. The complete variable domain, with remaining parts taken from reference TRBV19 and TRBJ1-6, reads DGGITQSPKYLFRKEGQNVTLSCEQNLNHDAMYWYRQDPGQGLRLIYYSQIVNDFQKGDIAEGYSVSREKKESFPLTVTSAQKNPTAFYLCASTDRVSRSPLHFGNGTRLTVT.